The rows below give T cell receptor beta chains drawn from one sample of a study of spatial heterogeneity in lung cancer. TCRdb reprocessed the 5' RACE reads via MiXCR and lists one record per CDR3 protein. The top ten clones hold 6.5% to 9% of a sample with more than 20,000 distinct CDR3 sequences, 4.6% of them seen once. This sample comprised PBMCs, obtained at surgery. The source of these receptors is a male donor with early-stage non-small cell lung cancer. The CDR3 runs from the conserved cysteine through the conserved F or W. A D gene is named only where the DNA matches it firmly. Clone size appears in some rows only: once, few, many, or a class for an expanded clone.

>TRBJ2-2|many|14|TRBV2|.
TGTGCCAGCAGATGGATAGCGAACACCGGGGAGCTGTTTTTT
CASRWIANTGELFF
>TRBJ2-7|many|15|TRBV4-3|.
TGCGCCAGCAGCCAAGAAATAGGGGTCTCCTACGAGCAGTACTTC
CASSQEIGVSYEQYF
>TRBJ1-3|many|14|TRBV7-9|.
TGTGCCAGCAGCTTAGTTCAACAGAGAAACACCATATATTTT
CASSLVQQRNTIYF
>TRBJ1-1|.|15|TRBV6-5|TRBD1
TGTGCCAGCAGGCCCTTTACAGGGGGACAGTCTGAAGCTTTCTTT
CASRPFTGGQSEAFF
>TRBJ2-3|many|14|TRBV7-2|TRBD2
TGTGCCAGCAGCCCGGGACTACACACAGATACGCAGTATTTT
CASSPGLHTDTQYF
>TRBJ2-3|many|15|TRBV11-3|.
TGTGCCAGCAGCTTAGCGGGTACCCCCACAGATACGCAGTATTTT
CASSLAGTPTDTQYF
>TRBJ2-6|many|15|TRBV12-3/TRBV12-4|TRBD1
TGTGCCAGCAGCTCAACAGGGGTCGGGGCCAACGTCCTGACTTTC
CASSSTGVGANVLTF
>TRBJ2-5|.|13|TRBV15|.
TGTGTCACCTCAAAGAGGTACCAAGAGACCCAGTACTTC
CVTSKRYQETQYF
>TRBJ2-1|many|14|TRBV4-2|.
TGTGCCAGCAGCCAAGATCGGGGGTACAATGAGCAGTTCTTC
CASSQDRGYNEQFF
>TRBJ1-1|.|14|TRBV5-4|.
TGTGCCAGCAGCTTGGAACAGGGATACACTGAAGCTTTCTTT
CASSLEQGYTEAFF
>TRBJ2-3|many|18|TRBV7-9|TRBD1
TGTGCCAGCAGCTTTAGGGGTGACAGGGCTTCTAGCACAGATACGCAGTATTTT
CASSFRGDRASSTDTQYF
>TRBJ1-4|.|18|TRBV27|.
TGTGCCAGCAGCCCCATGGGGACACCAGAAACAACTAATGAAAAACTGTTTTTT
CASSPMGTPETTNEKLFF
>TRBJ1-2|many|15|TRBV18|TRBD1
TGTGCCAGCTCATCCACGCCGGGACAGGGTGATGGCTACACCTTC
CASSSTPGQGDGYTF
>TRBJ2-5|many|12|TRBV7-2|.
TGTGCCAGCAGCCCCAAGGGGGAGACCCAGTACTTC
CASSPKGETQYF
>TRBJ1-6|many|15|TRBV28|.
TGTGCCAGCAGTTGGGGGACACTCCATAATTCACCCCTCCACTTT
CASSWGTLHNSPLHF
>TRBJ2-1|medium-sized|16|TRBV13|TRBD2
TGTGCCAGCAGCTTCGCCGGGACTAGCGGGGGGTATGAGCAGTTCTTC
CASSFAGTSGGYEQFF
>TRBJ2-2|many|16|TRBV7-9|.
TGTGCCAGCAGCTTACGGGACAACCTAAACACCGGGGAGCTGTTTTTT
CASSLRDNLNTGELFF
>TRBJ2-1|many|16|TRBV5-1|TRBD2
TGCGCCAGCAGCTTGGAAGCGGGAACGGTATACAATGAGCAGTTCTTC
CASSLEAGTVYNEQFF
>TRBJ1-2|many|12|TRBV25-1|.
TGTGCCAGCAGTGAATCAGGGTATGGCTACACCTTC
CASSESGYGYTF
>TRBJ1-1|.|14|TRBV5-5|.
TGTGCCAGCAGCTTCGATAGGGTGAACACTGAAGCTTTCTTT
CASSFDRVNTEAFF
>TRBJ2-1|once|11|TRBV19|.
TGTGCCAGTAGTATCGGCGAGAAGCAGTTCTTC
CASSIGEKQFF
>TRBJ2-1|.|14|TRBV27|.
TGTGCCAGCAGTTTAGTGGCGGGCAACAATGAGCAGTTCTTC
CASSLVAGNNEQFF
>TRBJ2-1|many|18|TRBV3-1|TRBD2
TGTGCCAGCAGCCAAGAGGTCTGGCGGGAGGGCCCCGGGAATGAGCAGTTCTTC
CASSQEVWREGPGNEQFF
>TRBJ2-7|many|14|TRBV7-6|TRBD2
TGTGCCAGCAGTAGACTAGCGGACTCCTACGAGCAGTACTTC
CASSRLADSYEQYF
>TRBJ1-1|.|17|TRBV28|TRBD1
TGTGCCAGTTTCATCTCCGGGACAGGGGGCACCAACACTGAAGCTTTCTTT
CASFISGTGGTNTEAFF
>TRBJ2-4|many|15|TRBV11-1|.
TGTGCCAGCAGCTTATTGGACAGCACCAAAAACATTCAGTACTTC
CASSLLDSTKNIQYF
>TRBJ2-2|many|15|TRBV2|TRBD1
TGTGCCAGCAGTCGACAGGGTTCGAACACCGGGGAGCTGTTTTTT
CASSRQGSNTGELFF
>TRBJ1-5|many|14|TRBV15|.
TGTGCCACCAGTGTGGGGGGTCGAAATCAGCCCCAGCATTTT
CATSVGGRNQPQHF
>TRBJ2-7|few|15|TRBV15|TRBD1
TGTGCCACCAGCAGAGCCGGGACAGGCAATTACGAGCAGTACTTC
CATSRAGTGNYEQYF
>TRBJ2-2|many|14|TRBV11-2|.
TGTGCCAGCAGCTTAACAAGAAGAACCGGGGAGCTGTTTTTT
CASSLTRRTGELFF
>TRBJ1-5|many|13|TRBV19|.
TGTGCCAGTAGTATGAGAGGGTTCCAGCCCCAGCATTTT
CASSMRGFQPQHF
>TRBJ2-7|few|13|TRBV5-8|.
TGTGCCAGCACCTTGGGCAGGGACTACGAGCAGTACTTC
CASTLGRDYEQYF
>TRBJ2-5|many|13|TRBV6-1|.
TGTGCCAGCAGCGAGGAGGGTTTGGAGACCCAGTACTTC
CASSEEGLETQYF
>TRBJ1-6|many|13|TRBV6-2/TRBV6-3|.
TGTGCCAGCAGTTTCGGGGCGAATTCACCCCTCCACTTT
CASSFGANSPLHF
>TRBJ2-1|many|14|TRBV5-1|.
TGCGCTACCAACCGGGACGCCTCCTACAATGAGCAGTTCTTC
CATNRDASYNEQFF
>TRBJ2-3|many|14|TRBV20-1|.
TGCAGTGCCTCGAGGGGGGTGAGGGGAGATACGCAGTATTTT
CSASRGVRGDTQYF
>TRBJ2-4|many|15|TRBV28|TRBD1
TGTGCCAGCAGCACAGGGGGCTCAGCCAAAAACATTCAGTACTTC
CASSTGGSAKNIQYF
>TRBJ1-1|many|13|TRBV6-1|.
TGTGCCAGCAGTGTAGACTGGAACACTGAAGCTTTCTTT
CASSVDWNTEAFF
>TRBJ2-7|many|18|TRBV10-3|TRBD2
TGTGCCACGGAACGTCCGGGACTAGCGGCCTTTGGTGCCTACGAGCAGTACTTC
CATERPGLAAFGAYEQYF
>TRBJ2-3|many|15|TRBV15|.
TGTGCCACCAGCAGAGATTTACTCGACACAGATACGCAGTATTTT
CATSRDLLDTDTQYF
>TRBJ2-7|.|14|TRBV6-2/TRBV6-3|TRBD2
TGTGCCAGCAACGAACTAGCGGAGTCCTACGAGCAGTACTTC
CASNELAESYEQYF
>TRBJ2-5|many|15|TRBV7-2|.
TGTGCCAGCAGTCAAAATGCCGGAGTCGGAGAGACCCAGTACTTC
CASSQNAGVGETQYF
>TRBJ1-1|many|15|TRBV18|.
TGTGCCAGCTCACCACCGGGGGGTCGGAACACTGAAGCTTTCTTT
CASSPPGGRNTEAFF
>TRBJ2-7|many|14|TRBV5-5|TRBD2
TGTGCCAGCAGCTTGACGGGGACTACCTACGAGCAGTACTTC
CASSLTGTTYEQYF
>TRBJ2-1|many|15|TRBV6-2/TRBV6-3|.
TGTGCCACCAATTCCGGGACACCCTCCTACAATGAGCAGTTCTTC
CATNSGTPSYNEQFF
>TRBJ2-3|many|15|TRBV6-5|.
TGTGCCAGCAGTTACTCACGCGGGGACACAGATACGCAGTATTTT
CASSYSRGDTDTQYF
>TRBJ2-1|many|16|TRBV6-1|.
TGTGCCAGCACGGGGTATGACTTCCCGTCCTACAATGAGCAGTTCTTC
CASTGYDFPSYNEQFF
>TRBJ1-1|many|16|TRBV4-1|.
TGCGCCAGCAGCCAGGTGCCTACGGTGGAAGTGACTGAAGCTTTCTTT
CASSQVPTVEVTEAFF
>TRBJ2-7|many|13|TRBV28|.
TGTGCCAGCAGTTTGCAGGGTCCCTACGAGCAGTACTTC
CASSLQGPYEQYF
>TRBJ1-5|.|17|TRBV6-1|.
TGTGCCAGCAGTGAAGTAGTTGGAGGGGGAAGCAATCAGCCCCAGCATTTT
CASSEVVGGGSNQPQHF
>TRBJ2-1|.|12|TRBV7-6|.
TGTGCCAGCAGCACCACCGACAGGAAGTTGTTCTTC
CASSTTDRKLFF
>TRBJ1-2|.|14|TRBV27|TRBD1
TGTGCCAGCAGTTTGGGGACAGGGAGTAGCCGCTACACCTTC
CASSLGTGSSRYTF
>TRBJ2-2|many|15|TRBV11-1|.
TGTGCCAGCAGCCCCGGGACTTTCAACACCGGGGAGCTGTTTTTT
CASSPGTFNTGELFF
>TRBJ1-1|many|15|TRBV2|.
TGTGCCAGCAGTGAACGGGGGGGATTGAACACTGAAGCTTTCTTT
CASSERGGLNTEAFF
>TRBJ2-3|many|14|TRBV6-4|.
TGTGCCACCGGAGAAGGGGGGAACACAGATACGCAGTATTTT
CATGEGGNTDTQYF
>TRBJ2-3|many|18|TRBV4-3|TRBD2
TGCGCCAGCAGCCAAGGCCCGTTGACGGGGGGAGGAACAGATACGCAGTATTTT
CASSQGPLTGGGTDTQYF
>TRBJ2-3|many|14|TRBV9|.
TGTGCCAGCAGCGCCCACCTGAGCACAGATACGCAGTATTTT
CASSAHLSTDTQYF
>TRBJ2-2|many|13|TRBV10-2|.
TGCGCCAGCAGTGATACCAACACCGGGGAGCTGTTTTTT
CASSDTNTGELFF
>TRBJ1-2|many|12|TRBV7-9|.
TGTGCCAGCAGCGGACAGTCCTATGGCTACACCTTC
CASSGQSYGYTF
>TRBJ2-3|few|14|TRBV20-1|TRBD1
TGCAGTGCTCTGACAGGGCCGGAATTTGATACGCAGTATTTT
CSALTGPEFDTQYF